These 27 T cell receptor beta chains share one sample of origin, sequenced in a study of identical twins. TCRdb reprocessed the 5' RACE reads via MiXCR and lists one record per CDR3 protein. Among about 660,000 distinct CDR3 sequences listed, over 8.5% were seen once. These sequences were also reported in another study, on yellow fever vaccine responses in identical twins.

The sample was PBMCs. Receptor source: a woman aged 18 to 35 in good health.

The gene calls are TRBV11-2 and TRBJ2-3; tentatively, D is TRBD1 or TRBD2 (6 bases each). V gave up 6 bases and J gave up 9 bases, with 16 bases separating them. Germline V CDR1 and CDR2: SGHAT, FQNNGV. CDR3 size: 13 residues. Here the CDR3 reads CASRPFGGGTQYF. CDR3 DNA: TGTGCCAGCAGGCCCTTCGGGGGCGGGACGCAGTATTTT.

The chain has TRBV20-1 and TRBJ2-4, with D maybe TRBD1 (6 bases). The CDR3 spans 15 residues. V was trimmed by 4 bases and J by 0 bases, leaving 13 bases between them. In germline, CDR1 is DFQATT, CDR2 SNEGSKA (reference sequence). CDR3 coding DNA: TGCAGTGCTACTGGACAGAGTTTAGCCAAAAACATTCAGTACTTC. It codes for CSATGQSLAKNIQYF.

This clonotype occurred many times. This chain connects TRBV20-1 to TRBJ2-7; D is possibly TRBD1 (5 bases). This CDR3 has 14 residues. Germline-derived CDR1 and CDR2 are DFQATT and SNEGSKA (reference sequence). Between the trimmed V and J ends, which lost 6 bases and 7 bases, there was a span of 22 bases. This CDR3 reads CSASPRPQSGEQYF. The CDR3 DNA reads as TGCAGTGCGAGCCCTCGGCCCCAATCAGGGGAGCAGTACTTC.

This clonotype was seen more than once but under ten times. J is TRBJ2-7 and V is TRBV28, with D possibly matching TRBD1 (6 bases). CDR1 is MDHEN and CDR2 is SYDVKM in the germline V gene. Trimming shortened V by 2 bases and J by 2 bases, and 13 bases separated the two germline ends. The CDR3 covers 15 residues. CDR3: CASSLGGHRPYEQYF. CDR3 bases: TGTGCCAGCAGTTTAGGGGGACACCGACCCTACGAGCAGTACTTC. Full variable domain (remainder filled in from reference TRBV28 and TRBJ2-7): DVKVTQSSRYLVKRTGEKVFLECVQDMDHENMFWYRQDPGLGLRLIYFSYDVKMKEKGDIPEGYSVSREKKERFSLILESASTNQTSMYLCASSLGGHRPYEQYFGPGTRLTVT.

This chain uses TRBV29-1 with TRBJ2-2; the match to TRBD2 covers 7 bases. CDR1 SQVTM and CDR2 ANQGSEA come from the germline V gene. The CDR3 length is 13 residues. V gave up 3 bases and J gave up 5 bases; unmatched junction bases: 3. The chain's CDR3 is CSVEDGGTGELFF. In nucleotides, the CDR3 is TGCAGCGTTGAGGACGGGGGGACCGGGGAGCTGTTTTTT.

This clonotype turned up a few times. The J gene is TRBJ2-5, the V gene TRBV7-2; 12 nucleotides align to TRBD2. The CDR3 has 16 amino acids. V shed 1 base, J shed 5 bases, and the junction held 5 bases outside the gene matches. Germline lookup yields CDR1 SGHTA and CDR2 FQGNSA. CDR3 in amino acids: CASSLGGTSGLETQYF. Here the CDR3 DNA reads TGTGCCAGCAGCTTAGGTGGGACTAGCGGGCTTGAGACCCAGTACTTC. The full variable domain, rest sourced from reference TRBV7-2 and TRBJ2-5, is GAGVSQSPSNKVTEKGKDVELRCDPISGHTALYWYRQSLGQGLEFLIYFQGNSAPDKSGLPSDRFSAERTGGSVSTLTIQRTQQEDSAVYLCASSLGGTSGLETQYFGPGTRLLVL.

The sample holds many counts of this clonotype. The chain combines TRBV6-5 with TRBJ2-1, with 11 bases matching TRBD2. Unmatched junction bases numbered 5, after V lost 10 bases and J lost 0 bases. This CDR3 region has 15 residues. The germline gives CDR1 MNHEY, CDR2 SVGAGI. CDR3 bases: TGTGCCACGAAGGGACTAGCGGACTCCTACAATGAGCAGTTCTTC. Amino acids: CATKGLADSYNEQFF.

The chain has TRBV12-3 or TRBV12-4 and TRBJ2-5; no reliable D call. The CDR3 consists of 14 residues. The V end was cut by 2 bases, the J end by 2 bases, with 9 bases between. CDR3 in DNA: TGTGCCAGCAGTTTATCACAGACACAAGAGACCCAGTACTTC. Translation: CASSLSQTQETQYF.

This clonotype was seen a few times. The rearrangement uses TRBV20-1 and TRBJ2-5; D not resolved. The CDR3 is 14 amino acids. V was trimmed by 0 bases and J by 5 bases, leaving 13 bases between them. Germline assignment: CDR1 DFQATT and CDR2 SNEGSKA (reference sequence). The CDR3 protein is CSARDVGRGETQYF. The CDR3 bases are TGCAGTGCTAGAGATGTCGGGCGTGGCGAGACCCAGTACTTC.

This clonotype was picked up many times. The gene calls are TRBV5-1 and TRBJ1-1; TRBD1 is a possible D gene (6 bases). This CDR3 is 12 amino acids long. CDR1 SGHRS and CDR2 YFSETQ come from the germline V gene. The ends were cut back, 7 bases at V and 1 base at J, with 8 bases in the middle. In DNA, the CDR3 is TGCGCCAGCCGACAGGAGAACACTGAAGCTTTCTTT. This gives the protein CASRQENTEAFF.

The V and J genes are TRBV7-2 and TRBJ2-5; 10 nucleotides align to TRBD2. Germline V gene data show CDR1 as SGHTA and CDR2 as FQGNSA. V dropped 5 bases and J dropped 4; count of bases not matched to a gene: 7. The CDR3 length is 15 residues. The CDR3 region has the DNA TGTGCCAGCAGCATACGGACTAGCGGAGGAGAGACCCAGTACTTC. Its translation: CASSIRTSGGETQYF.

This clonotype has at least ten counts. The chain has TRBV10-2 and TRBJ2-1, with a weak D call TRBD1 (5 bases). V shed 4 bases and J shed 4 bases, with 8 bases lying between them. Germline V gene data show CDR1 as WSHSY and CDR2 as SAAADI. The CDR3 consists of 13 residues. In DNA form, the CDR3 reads TGCGCCAGCAGTGGAGACAGTTACAATGAGCAGTTCTTC. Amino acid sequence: CASSGDSYNEQFF.

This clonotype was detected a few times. CDR3 nucleotide sequence: TGTGCCACCACCCTGGACAGGAACTCCTACAATGAGCAGTTCTTC. Protein: CATTLDRNSYNEQFF. The chain couples TRBV15 to TRBJ2-1; TRBD1 agrees at 7 bases. The CDR3 runs 15 residues. Looked up from germline, CDR1 is LNHNV and CDR2 is YYDKDF (reference sequence). The V and J ends lost 7 bases and 0 bases, in that order; junction bases with no gene match: 6.

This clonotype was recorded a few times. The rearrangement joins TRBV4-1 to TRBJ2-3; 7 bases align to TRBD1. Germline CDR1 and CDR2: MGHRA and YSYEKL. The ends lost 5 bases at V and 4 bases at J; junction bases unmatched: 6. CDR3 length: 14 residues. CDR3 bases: TGCGCCAGCAGCAAACAGGGGAAGGCAGATACGCAGTATTTT. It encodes CASSKQGKADTQYF.

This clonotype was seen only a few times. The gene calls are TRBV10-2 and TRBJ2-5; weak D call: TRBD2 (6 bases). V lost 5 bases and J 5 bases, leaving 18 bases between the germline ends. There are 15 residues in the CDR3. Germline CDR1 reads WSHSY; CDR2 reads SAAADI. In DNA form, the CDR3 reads TGCGCCAGCAGTTTCGGGGGTTTGAGTTTGGAGACCCAGTACTTC. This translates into CASSFGGLSLETQYF.

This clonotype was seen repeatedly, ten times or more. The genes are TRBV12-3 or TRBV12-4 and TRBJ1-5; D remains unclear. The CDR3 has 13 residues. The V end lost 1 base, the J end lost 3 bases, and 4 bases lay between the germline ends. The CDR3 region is CASSLVSNQPQHF. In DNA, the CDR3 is TGTGCCAGCAGTTTAGTATCCAATCAGCCCCAGCATTTT.

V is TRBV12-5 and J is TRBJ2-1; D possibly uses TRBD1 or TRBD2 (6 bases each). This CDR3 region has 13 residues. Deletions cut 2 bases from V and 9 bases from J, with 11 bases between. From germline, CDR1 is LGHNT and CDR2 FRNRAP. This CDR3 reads CASGLLGGGEQFF. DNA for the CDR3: TGTGCTAGTGGTTTGCTTGGAGGGGGTGAGCAGTTCTTC.

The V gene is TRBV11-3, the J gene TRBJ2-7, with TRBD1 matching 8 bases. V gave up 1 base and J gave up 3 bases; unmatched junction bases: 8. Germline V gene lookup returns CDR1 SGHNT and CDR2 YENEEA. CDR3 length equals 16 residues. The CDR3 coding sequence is TGTGCCAGCAGCTTAGGCGGCGGGACAGGCTACTACGAGCAGTACTTC. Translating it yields CASSLGGGTGYYEQYF.

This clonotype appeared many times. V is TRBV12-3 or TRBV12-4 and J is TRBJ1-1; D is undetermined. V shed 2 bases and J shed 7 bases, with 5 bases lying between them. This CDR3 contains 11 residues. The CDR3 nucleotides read TGTGCCAGCAGTTTAATCGGTGAAGCTTTCTTT. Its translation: CASSLIGEAFF.

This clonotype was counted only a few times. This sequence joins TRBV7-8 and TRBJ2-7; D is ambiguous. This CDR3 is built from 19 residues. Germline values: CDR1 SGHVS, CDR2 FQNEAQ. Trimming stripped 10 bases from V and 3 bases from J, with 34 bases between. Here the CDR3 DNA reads TGTGCCAACTTGAATCAGCCGTCCTTATTCTTACGGGTTCGCTACGAGCAGTACTTC. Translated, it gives CANLNQPSLFLRVRYEQYF. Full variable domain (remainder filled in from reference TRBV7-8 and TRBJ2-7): GAGVSQSPRYKVAKRGQDVALRCDPISGHVSLFWYQQALGQGPEFLTYFQNEAQLDKSGLPSDRFFAERPEGSVSTLKIQRTQQEDSAVYLCANLNQPSLFLRVRYEQYFGPGTRLTVT.

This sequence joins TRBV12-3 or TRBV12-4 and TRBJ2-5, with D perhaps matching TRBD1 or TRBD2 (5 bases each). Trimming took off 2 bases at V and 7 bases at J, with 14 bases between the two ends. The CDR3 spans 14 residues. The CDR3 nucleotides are TGTGCCAGCAGTTTAATGTCGGGGACGACGACCCAGTACTTC. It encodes CASSLMSGTTTQYF.

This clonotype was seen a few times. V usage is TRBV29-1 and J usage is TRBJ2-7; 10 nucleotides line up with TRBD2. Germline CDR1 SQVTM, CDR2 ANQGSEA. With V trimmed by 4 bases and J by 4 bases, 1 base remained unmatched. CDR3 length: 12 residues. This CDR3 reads CSVASGGYEQYF. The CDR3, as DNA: TGCAGCGTTGCTAGCGGGGGATACGAGCAGTACTTC.

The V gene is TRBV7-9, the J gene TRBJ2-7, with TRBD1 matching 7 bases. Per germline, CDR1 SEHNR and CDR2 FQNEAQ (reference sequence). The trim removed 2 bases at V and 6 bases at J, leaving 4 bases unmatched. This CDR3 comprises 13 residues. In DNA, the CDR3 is TGTGCCAGCAGCTTATCAGGACAGGCCGAGCAGTACTTC. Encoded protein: CASSLSGQAEQYF.

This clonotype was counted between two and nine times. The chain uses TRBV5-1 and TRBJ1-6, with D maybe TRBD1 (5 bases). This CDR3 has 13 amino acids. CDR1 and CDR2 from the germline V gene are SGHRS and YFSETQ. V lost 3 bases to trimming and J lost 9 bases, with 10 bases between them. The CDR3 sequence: CASSSPGTSPLHF. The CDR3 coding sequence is TGCGCCAGCAGCTCCCCCGGGACTTCACCCCTCCACTTT.

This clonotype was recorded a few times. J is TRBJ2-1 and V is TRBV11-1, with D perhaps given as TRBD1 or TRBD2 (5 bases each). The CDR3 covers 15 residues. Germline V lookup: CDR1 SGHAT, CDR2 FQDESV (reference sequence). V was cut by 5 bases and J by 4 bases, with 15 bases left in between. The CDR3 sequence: CASSPRDGFYNEQFF. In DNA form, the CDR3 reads TGTGCCAGCAGCCCCCGGGACGGATTTTACAATGAGCAGTTCTTC.

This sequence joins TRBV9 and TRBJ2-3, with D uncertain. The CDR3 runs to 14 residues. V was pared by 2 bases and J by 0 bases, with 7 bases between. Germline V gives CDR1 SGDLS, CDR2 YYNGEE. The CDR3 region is CASSVYASTDTQYF. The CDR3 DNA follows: TGTGCCAGCAGCGTTTACGCTAGCACAGATACGCAGTATTTT.

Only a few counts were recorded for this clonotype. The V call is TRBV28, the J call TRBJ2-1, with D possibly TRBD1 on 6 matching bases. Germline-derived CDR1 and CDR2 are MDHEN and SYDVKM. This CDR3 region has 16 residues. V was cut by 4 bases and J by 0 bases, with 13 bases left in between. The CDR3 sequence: CASSSRDTVSYNEQFF. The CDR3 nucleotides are TGTGCCAGCAGTTCCCGGGACACCGTCTCCTACAATGAGCAGTTCTTC. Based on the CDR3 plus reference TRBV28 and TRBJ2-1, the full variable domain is DVKVTQSSRYLVKRTGEKVFLECVQDMDHENMFWYRQDPGLGLRLIYFSYDVKMKEKGDIPEGYSVSREKKERFSLILESASTNQTSMYLCASSSRDTVSYNEQFFGPGTRLTVL.